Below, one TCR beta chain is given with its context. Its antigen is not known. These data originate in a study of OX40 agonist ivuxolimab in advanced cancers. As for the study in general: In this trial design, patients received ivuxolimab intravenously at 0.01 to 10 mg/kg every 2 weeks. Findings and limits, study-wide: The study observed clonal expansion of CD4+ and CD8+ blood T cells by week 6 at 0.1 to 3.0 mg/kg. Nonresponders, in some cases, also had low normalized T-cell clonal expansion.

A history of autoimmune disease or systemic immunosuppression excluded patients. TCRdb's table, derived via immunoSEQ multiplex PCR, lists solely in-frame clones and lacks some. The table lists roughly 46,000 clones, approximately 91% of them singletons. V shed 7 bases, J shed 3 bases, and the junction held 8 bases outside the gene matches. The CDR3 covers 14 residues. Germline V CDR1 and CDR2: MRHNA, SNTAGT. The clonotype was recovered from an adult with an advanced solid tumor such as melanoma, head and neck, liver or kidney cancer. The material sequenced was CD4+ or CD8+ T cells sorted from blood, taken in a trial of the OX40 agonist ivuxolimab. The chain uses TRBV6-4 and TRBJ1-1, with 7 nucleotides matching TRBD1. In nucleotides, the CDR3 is TGTGCCAGCAAGAAAGGGGGCCGGGACACTGAAGCTTTCTTT. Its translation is CASKKGGRDTEAFF.